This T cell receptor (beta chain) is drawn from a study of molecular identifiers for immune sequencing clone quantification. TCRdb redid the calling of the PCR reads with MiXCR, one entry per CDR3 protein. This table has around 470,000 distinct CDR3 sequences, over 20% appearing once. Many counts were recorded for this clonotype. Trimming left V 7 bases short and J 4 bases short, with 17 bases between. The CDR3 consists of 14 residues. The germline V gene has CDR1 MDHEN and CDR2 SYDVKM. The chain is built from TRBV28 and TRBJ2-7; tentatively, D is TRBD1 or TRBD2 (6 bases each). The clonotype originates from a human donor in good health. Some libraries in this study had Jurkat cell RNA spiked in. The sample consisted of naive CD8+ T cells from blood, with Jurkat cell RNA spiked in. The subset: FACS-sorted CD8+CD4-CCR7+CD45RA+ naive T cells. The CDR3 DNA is TGTGCCAGCATTTCACCGGGGGCCCCATACGAGCAGTACTTC. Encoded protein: CASISPGAPYEQYF.